These 9 T cell receptor beta chains were all obtained from the same sample, sequenced in a study of T cell repertoires in cytomegalovirus infection. Via MiXCR, TCRdb re-called the reads, giving one row per CDR3 protein. The sample yields fewer than 1,000,000 distinct CDR3 sequences, 25% to 40% seen once. These receptors have no identified antigens. The sample consisted of cultured CD8+ T cells from PBMCs, taken from culture after CMV antigen stimulation. The receptors shown here come from a human donor in good health (CMV status not recorded). Some clones in this sample may be carry-over from other donors' samples.

V is TRBV7-4 and J is TRBJ1-2; D is unclear. Germline V gene lookup returns CDR1 SGHVT and CDR2 SQSDAQ. This CDR3 has 16 amino acids. Trimming took 5 bases from V and 4 from J, leaving 20 bases between them. The CDR3 region is CASSPGVGPAAYGYTF. The CDR3 DNA sequence: TGTGCCAGCAGCCCTGGAGTAGGACCAGCCGCCTATGGCTACACCTTC.

CDR3 region: CASSYQEINTGELFF. DNA of the CDR3: TGTGCCAGCAGTTATCAGGAGATCAACACCGGGGAGCTGTTTTTT. V gene TRBV6-5 combines with J gene TRBJ2-2; D gene ambiguous. Germline-derived CDR1 and CDR2 are MNHEY and SVGAGI. The germline V and J ends were trimmed by 3 bases and 2 bases, with 10 bases remaining between them. The CDR3 loop spans 15 amino acids.

This clonotype was counted many times. This chain joins TRBV5-6 and TRBJ2-3; D is possibly TRBD1 (6 bases). CDR1 and CDR2 from the germline V gene are SGHDT and YYEEEE. This CDR3 comprises 13 residues. The germline V and J ends were trimmed by 4 bases and 10 bases, with 16 bases remaining between them. CDR3 region: CASSIAGAKAQYF. Here the CDR3 DNA reads TGTGCCAGCAGCATAGCAGGGGCCAAGGCGCAGTATTTT.

As regards this clonotype: The junction departs from germline at one end; a sequencing error may be responsible. The chain combines TRBV4-3 with TRBJ2-3; D tentatively reads TRBD1 or TRBD2 (5 bases each). This CDR3 has 19 amino acids. Germline CDR1 LGHNA, CDR2 YSLEER. CDR3 region: CASSQERTMGVLRTDAQYF. CDR3 sequence (DNA): TGCGCCAGCAGCCAAGAAAGGACAATGGGGGTACTCCGCACAGATGCGCAGTATTTT.

The rearrangement uses TRBV6-2 or TRBV6-3 and TRBJ1-1; D remains ambiguous. The V gene lost 6 bases and the J gene lost 3 bases, with 11 bases spanning the gap. Germline CDR1 MNHEY, CDR2 SVGEGT. This CDR3 has 13 residues. This chain's CDR3 is CASRGHGDTEAFF. DNA for the CDR3: TGTGCCAGCAGGGGCCATGGGGACACTGAAGCTTTCTTT.

The V gene is TRBV28, the J gene TRBJ2-1, with D possibly being TRBD2 (6 bases). The CDR3 has 11 residues. Germline V gives CDR1 MDHEN, CDR2 SYDVKM. Trimming pared 2 bases from V and 15 bases from J, leaving 11 bases between. The CDR3 sequence: CASSLEAGLFF. The CDR3 coding sequence is TGTGCCAGCAGTTTAGAGGCGGGGTTGTTCTTC.

This clonotype has a handful of counts. This chain joins TRBV10-3 and TRBJ2-1, with TRBD1 identical over 8 bases. Germline assignment: CDR1 ENHRY and CDR2 SYGVKD. The trim removed 3 bases at V and 6 bases at J, leaving 4 bases unmatched. There are 14 residues in the CDR3. The CDR3 here is CAISDWTGSNEQFF. The CDR3 bases are TGTGCCATCAGTGATTGGACAGGGAGCAATGAGCAGTTCTTC.

This chain links TRBV19 with TRBJ2-7, with D possibly matching TRBD2 (5 bases). V lost 7 bases and J 6 bases, leaving 19 bases between the germline ends. Germline V gene lookup returns CDR1 LNHDA and CDR2 SQIVND (reference sequence). CDR3 length: 14 residues. The CDR3 here is CASTPSDRGREQYF. CDR3 nucleotides: TGTGCCAGTACTCCCAGTGACCGCGGGCGCGAGCAGTACTTC.

The chain links TRBV28 to TRBJ1-2, with 7 bases matching TRBD1. CDR1 and CDR2 (germline): MDHEN, SYDVKM. The CDR3 runs 15 residues. After removal of 6 bases from V and 8 bases from J, the junction contained 15 bases not matched to a gene. CDR3 amino acids: CASRNYDYRGLGYTF. DNA for the CDR3: TGTGCCAGCAGAAATTATGACTATAGGGGGCTCGGCTACACCTTC.